This TCR beta chain came from a study of blood T cell repertoires in COVID-19. Study-level background: Sources were T cells, B-cell-depleted T cells, or PBMCs; the material itself was cDNA or gDNA.

The CDR3 is 15 amino acids. CDR1 is SSHAT, CDR2 FNYEAQ, per germline (reference sequence). As to this clone: The junction differs from germline at one of its ends, possibly a read error.

In the authors' methods: The authors estimated nucleated cell counts from reference gene primer amplification. TCRdb's table, derived via immunoSEQ multiplex PCR, lists solely in-frame clones and lacks some. D and trimming come from the DNA, and the V and J calls and clone size come from that table. The data show more than 150,000 clones, approximately 80% seen once. The sequence came from a human donor in a cohort sampled during active COVID-19. The rearrangement uses TRBV7-7 and TRBJ2-5, with 10 bases that match TRBD2. Sample: peripheral blood. The CDR3 sequence is CASSLSTSGAETQYF. DNA for the CDR3: TGTGCTAGCAGCCTATCCACTAGCGGGGCTGAGACCCAGTACTTC.